This is a list of T cell receptor beta chains from one sample in a study of graft-versus-host responses after intestinal transplantation. For these receptors, no antigen is known. Repertoires were generated with immunoSEQ multiplex PCR, while TCRdb's copy carries only in-frame clones and drops some. The data show 70,000 or so clones, under 90% seen once. The sample here was unstimulated CD4+ T cells sorted from spleen or lymph node cells, taken before transplant. Every receptor here comes from a human donor who was the organ donor for an intestinal transplant. Each CDR3 is given without its conserved first and last residue. A D gene is named only where the DNA matches it firmly.

v_call	cdr3_length	j_call	d_call	cdr3_aa
TRBV2	12	TRBJ2-5	.	ASIWGRKQETQY
TRBV11-3	13	TRBJ2-1	TRBD2	ASSLRGGSYNEQF
TRBV15	14	TRBJ2-1	.	ATSRDWEFSYNEQF
TRBV14	11	TRBJ1-4	.	ASSQQGKEKLF
TRBV6-5	10	TRBJ1-1	.	ASRFRDTEAF
TRBV5-1	16	TRBJ2-2	TRBD1	ASSRFTGGGSNTGELF
TRBV4-1	15	TRBJ2-1	TRBD2	ASSQDWGGGADNEQF
TRBV2	11	TRBJ1-2	.	ASRMTGNYGYT
TRBV27	16	TRBJ2-3	TRBD1	ASSLMAGAGGITDTQY
TRBV19	10	TRBJ1-2	.	ASSFLSGGYT
TRBV4-2	13	TRBJ1-4	.	ASSHERQNNEKLF
TRBV7-9	14	TRBJ2-2	.	ASSLAMTGNTGELF
TRBV19	14	TRBJ1-3	.	ASSIVTADWRNTIY
TRBV18	15	TRBJ1-3	TRBD1	ASSPNRGTGSGNTIY
TRBV6-1	11	TRBJ1-2	TRBD1	ASRDRANYGYT
TRBV4-1	14	TRBJ1-5	TRBD1	ASSQEDRVSNQPQH
TRBV28	12	TRBJ1-2	.	ASSLEGPNYGYT
TRBV5-1	14	TRBJ1-6	.	ASSSGPNSYNSPLH
TRBV6-1	10	TRBJ1-2	.	ASSVQGYGYT
TRBV7-2	11	TRBJ2-2	.	ASTRVNTGELF
TRBV2	12	TRBJ2-2	.	ASSGRMNTGELF
TRBV5-4	15	TRBJ2-6	TRBD2	ASSAGGPGSGANVLT
TRBV7-9	12	TRBJ1-3	.	ASSLGSSGNTIY
TRBV7-2	12	TRBJ1-2	TRBD1	ASSFVQGAWGYT
TRBV5-4	15	TRBJ1-6	.	ASSLRFRAGGGSPLH
TRBV5-1	15	TRBJ1-1	TRBD1	ASSPGTGGVWGTEAF
TRBV5-6	12	TRBJ1-6	.	ASSLAGFGSPLH
TRBV28	13	TRBJ2-5	.	ASSILGGDRETQY
TRBV7-2	11	TRBJ1-2	.	ASSPDSNYGYT
TRBV2	11	TRBJ1-1	TRBD1	ASIPARGAEAF
TRBV30	12	TRBJ2-3	.	AWSKAGLRDTQY
TRBV5-8	13	TRBJ1-5	TRBD1	ASSKDRSSNQPQH
TRBV4-1	15	TRBJ2-2	TRBD1	ASSQWGTGSNTGELF
TRBV5-6	13	TRBJ1-5	TRBD1	ASSPKGQEFQPQH
TRBV5-4	15	TRBJ2-3	TRBD2	ASSLGPAGWSGITQY
TRBV15	18	TRBJ2-2	TRBD2	ATSRSPGLAGAQNTGELF
TRBV7-8	13	TRBJ1-2	.	ASSPTPTVFYGYT
TRBV30	13	TRBJ2-1	TRBD2	AWSPPGLASHEQF
TRBV30	13	TRBJ2-5	TRBD1	AWSVGTGAQETQY
TRBV7-2	11	TRBJ1-2	TRBD1	ASSSIPGRTGD